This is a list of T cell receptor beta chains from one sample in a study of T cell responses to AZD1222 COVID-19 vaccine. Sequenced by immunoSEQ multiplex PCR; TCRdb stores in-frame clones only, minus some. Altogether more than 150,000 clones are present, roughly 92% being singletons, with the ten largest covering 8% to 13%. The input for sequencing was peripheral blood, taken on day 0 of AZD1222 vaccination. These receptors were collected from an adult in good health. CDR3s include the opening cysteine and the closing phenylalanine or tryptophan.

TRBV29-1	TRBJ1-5	CSVEVGAEGQPQHF
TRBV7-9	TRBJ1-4	CASSSPGSGQGNEKLFF
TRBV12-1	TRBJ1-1	CASSQYRVSTEAFF
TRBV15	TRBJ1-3	CATSRVGRFYGNTIYF
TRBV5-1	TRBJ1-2	CASSPRTGSGYTF
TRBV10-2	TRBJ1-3	CASGRGGSGNTIYF
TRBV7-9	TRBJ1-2	CASSTPNYGYTF
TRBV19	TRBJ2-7	CASSIIAGYEQYF
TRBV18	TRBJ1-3	CASSPPLTLPGNTIYF
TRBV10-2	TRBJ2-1	CASSESGFSGRGNEQFF
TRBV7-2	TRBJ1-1	CASSLGAVGEAFF
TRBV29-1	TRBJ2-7	CSVAGTSGYEQYF
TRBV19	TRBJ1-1	CASSPTGQEGTEAFF
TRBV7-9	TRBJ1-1	CASSLVGSQAFF
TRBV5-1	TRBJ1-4	CASSKGQKNEKLFF
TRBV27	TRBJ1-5	CASSLRGGGGNQPQHF
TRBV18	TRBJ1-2	CASSPTGPGDGYTF
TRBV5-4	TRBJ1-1	CASKTGPNTEAFF
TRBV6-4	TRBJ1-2	CASSLFGTVNYGYTF
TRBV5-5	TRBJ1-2	CASSLRVEGDRIYGYTF
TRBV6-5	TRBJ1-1	CASRTPGFNTEAFF
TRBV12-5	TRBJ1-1	CASGGTRGNTEAFF
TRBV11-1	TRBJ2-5	CASSQRGGTETQYF
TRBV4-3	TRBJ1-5	CASSQDLGQLAPSNQPQHF
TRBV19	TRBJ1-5	CASSIHFLEPQHF
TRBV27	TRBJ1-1	CASSLWSRGQTEAFF
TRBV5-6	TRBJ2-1	CASRNYNEQFF
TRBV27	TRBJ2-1	CASTSGGAYNEQFF